The TCR beta chain described here comes from a study of blood T cells in healthy people across ages. Sample-barcoded 5' priming and a J-beta primer mix drove a second PCR of about 6 to 12 cycles. TCRdb itself ran the 5' RACE reads through MiXCR, one entry per CDR3 protein. The sample records about 760,000 distinct CDR3 sequences, more than 20% being singletons. This clonotype has just a few counts. V lost 5 bases and J lost 0; bases outside the gene matches: 3. This CDR3 is 16 amino acids long. Germline V gene data show CDR1 as SGHTA and CDR2 as FQGTGA. These data were likewise used in another study, on T cells of mothers and their children.

The material sequenced was blood. This sequence originates from a boy aged 10-17 years in good health. V gene TRBV7-3 combines with J gene TRBJ1-6, with TRBD1 identical over 8 bases. The CDR3 reads CASSATGDSYNSPLHF. CDR3 in DNA: TGTGCCAGCAGCGCGACAGGGGACTCCTATAATTCACCCCTCCACTTT.